The 4 T cell receptor beta chains in this list originate from one sample, sequenced in a study of T cells in Graves' hyperthyroidism and ophthalmopathy. From RNA transcripts, TCR beta CDR3 regions were amplified. When the TCR CDR3 underwent first-round RT-PCR, the HTBI primer set was used. TCRdb itself ran the multiplex PCR reads through MiXCR, one entry per CDR3 protein. The sample has 210,000 or so distinct CDR3 sequences; approximately 17% are singletons. Source material: blood. All receptors come from a man aged 45 to 65 with Graves' hyperthyroidism.

This clonotype has at least ten counts. The V gene is TRBV12-3 or TRBV12-4, the J gene TRBJ2-1; possibly TRBD1 for D (6 bases). CDR3 length: 13 amino acids. With 6 bases removed from V and 3 bases from J, the gap between germline ends came to 9 bases. CDR3 in amino acids: CASSRDNYNEQFF. The CDR3 nucleotides are TGTGCCAGCAGCCGGGACAACTACAATGAGCAGTTCTTC.

Here the CDR3 DNA reads TGTGCTAGTGCCCTGGATGGGGGCTTTTCACCCCTCCACTTT. Amino acid sequence: CASALDGGFSPLHF. The rearrangement uses TRBV12-5 and TRBJ1-6; TRBD1 might be the D (6 bases). This CDR3 is 14 amino acids long. Per germline, CDR1 LGHNT and CDR2 FRNRAP. Trimming stripped 7 bases from V and 9 bases from J, with 16 bases between.

This clonotype showed up many times. This chain uses TRBV28 with TRBJ2-1; TRBD1 or TRBD2 may be the D gene (5 bases each). Germline CDR1 is MDHEN and CDR2 is SYDVKM. The V end lost 5 bases, the J end lost 6 bases, and 11 bases lay between the germline ends. This CDR3 contains 13 residues. CDR3 coding DNA: TGTGCCAGCAGTCCCGGGACGATCAATGAGCAGTTCTTC. This sequence encodes CASSPGTINEQFF.

This clonotype was detected ten times or more. The chain employs TRBV12-3 or TRBV12-4 and TRBJ1-2; D might be TRBD1 (5 bases). V lost 3 bases to trimming and J lost 7 bases, with 12 bases between them. The CDR3 consists of 13 residues. The chain's CDR3 is CASSFVRERGYTF. The CDR3 DNA reads TGTGCCAGCAGTTTCGTCAGGGAACGTGGCTACACCTTC.